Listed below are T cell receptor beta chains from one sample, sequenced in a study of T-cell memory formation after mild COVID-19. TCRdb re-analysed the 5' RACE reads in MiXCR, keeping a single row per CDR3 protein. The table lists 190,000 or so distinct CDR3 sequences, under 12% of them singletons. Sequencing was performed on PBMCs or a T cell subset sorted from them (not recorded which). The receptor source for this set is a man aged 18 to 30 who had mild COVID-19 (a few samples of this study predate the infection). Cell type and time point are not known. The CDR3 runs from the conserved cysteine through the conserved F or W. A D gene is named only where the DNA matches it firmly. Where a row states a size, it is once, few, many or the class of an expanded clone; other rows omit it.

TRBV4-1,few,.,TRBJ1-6,CASSTVASPLHF,TGCGCCAGCAGCACTGTGGCTTCACCCCTCCACTTT
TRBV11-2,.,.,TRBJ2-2,CASSFNGPGELFF,TGTGCCAGCAGCTTTAATGGCCCCGGGGAGCTGTTTTTT
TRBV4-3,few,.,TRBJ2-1,CASSQEDSGSYNEQFF,TGCGCCAGCAGCCAAGAGGATAGCGGCTCCTACAATGAGCAGTTCTTC
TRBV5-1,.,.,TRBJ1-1,CASSPEGLTEAFF,TGCGCCAGCAGCCCTGAGGGGTTGACTGAAGCTTTCTTT
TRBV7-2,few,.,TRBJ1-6,CASSLRPGSPLHF,TGTGCCAGCAGCTTACGCCCCGGTTCACCCCTCCACTTT
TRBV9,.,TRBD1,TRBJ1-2,CASSLRGTGPGYTF,TGTGCCAGCAGCCTCCGCGGGACAGGGCCTGGCTACACCTTC
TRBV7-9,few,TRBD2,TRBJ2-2,CASSSTSGPLITGELFF,TGTGCCAGCAGCTCGACTAGCGGTCCCCTTATAACCGGGGAGCTGTTTTTT
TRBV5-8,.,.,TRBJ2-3,CASSFRQALDTQYF,TGTGCCAGCAGCTTTCGGCAGGCCCTAGATACGCAGTATTTT
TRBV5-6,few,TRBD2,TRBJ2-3,CASSLARLAVTDTQYF,TGTGCCAGCAGCTTGGCACGACTAGCGGTCACAGATACGCAGTATTTT
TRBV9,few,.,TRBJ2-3,CASSGSMGTQYF,TGTGCCAGCAGCGGATCAATGGGTACGCAGTATTTT
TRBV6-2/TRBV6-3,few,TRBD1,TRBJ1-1,CASRTGMGTEAFF,TGTGCCAGCAGGACAGGGATGGGCACTGAAGCTTTCTTT
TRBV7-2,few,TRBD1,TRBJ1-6,CASSLGTGIASPLHF,TGTGCCAGCAGCTTGGGGACAGGGATAGCTTCACCCCTCCACTTT
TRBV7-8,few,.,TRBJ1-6,CASSLVKGRLTNSPLHF,TGTGCCAGCAGCTTAGTTAAGGGGCGCTTAACCAATTCACCCCTCCACTTT
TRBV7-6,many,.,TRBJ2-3,CASSLSVGADTQYF,TGTGCCAGCAGCTTATCTGTGGGGGCTGATACGCAGTATTTT
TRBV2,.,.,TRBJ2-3,CASSLAGLPDTQYF,TGTGCCAGCAGCCTAGCAGGGCTTCCAGATACGCAGTATTTT
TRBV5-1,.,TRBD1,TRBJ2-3,CASSLAYGTESTDTQYF,TGCGCCAGCAGCTTGGCATATGGGACAGAAAGCACAGATACGCAGTATTTT
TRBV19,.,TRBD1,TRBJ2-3,CANRDRVTDTQYF,TGTGCCAACAGGGACAGGGTGACAGATACGCAGTATTTT
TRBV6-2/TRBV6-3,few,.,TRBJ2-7,CASTSRIHSYEQYF,TGTGCCAGCACCTCCAGGATCCACTCCTACGAGCAGTACTTC
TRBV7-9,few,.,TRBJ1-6,CASSLGGDYSPLHF,TGTGCCAGCAGCTTAGGGGGGGACTATTCACCCCTCCACTTT
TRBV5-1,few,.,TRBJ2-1,CASSLVQGSVGWSFF,TGCGCCAGCAGCTTGGTTCAGGGGTCTGTTGGGTGGTCGTTCTTC
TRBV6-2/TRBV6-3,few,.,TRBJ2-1,CASSSASDYNEQFF,TGTGCCAGCAGTTCCGCGAGCGATTACAATGAGCAGTTCTTC
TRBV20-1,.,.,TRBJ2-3,CSARGWEITDTQYF,TGCAGTGCCCGGGGTTGGGAAATCACAGATACGCAGTATTTT
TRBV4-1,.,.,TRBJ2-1,CASSQDRGGEQFF,TGCGCCAGCAGCCAAGACAGGGGAGGTGAGCAGTTCTTC
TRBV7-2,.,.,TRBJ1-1,CASSPSGATEAFF,TGTGCCAGCAGCCCGAGCGGGGCCACTGAAGCTTTCTTT
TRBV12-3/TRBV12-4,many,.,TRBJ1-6,CASSRQRTYNSPLHF,TGTGCCAGCAGTAGACAGAGAACCTATAATTCACCCCTCCACTTT
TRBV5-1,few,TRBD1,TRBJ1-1,CASSLDRTNTEAFF,TGCGCCAGCAGCCTGGACAGGACAAACACTGAAGCTTTCTTT
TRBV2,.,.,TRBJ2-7,CASSEVTRGEQYF,TGTGCCAGCAGTGAAGTGACCAGGGGCGAGCAGTACTTC
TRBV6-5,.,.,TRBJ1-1,CASSQPSRQVMNTEAFF,TGTGCCAGCAGTCAACCCAGCCGACAGGTAATGAACACTGAAGCTTTCTTT
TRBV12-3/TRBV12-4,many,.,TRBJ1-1,CASRQGITEAFF,TGTGCCAGCAGACAGGGTATCACTGAAGCTTTCTTT
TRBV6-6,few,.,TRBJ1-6,CASSPTGDNSPLHF,TGTGCCAGCAGCCCGACAGGTGATAATTCACCCCTCCACTTT
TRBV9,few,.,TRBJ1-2,CASSTGRDKGYGYTF,TGTGCCAGCAGCACAGGCCGGGACAAGGGCTATGGCTACACCTTC
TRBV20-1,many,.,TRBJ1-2,CSAADPWSYGYTF,TGCAGTGCCGCCGATCCCTGGAGCTATGGCTACACCTTC
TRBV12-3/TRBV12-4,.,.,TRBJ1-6,CASSFGGGGSPLHF,TGTGCCAGCAGTTTTGGGGGCGGGGGTTCACCCCTCCACTTT
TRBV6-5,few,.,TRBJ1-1,CASSAGKNTEAFF,TGTGCCAGCAGTGCGGGAAAGAACACTGAAGCTTTCTTT
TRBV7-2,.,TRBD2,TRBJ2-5,CASSYERGPGTQYF,TGTGCCAGCAGCTACGAGCGGGGGCCTGGAACCCAGTACTTC
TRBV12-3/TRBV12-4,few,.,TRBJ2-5,CASSRTGNLQETQYF,TGTGCCAGCAGCCGTACGGGGAACTTACAAGAGACCCAGTACTTC
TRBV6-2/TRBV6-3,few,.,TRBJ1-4,CASSRSATNEKLFF,TGTGCCAGCAGTAGAAGCGCAACTAATGAAAAACTGTTTTTT
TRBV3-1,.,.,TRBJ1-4,CASSRIAGEKLFF,TGTGCCAGCAGCCGAATTGCGGGTGAAAAACTGTTTTTT
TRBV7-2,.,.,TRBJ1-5,CASSPTQGGQPQHF,TGTGCCAGCAGCCCCACCCAAGGTGGCCAGCCCCAGCATTTT
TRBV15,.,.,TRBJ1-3,CATKNSALLGNTIYF,TGTGCCACCAAGAATTCGGCTTTGTTAGGAAACACCATATATTTT
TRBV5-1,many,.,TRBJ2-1,CASSLVPGANNEQFF,TGCGCCAGCAGCTTGGTCCCAGGGGCGAACAATGAGCAGTTCTTC
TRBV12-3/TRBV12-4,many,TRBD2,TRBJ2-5,CASSPTSGGLAQYF,TGTGCCAGCAGTCCGACTAGCGGGGGTTTGGCCCAGTACTTC
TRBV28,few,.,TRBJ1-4,CASSARGRSEKLFF,TGTGCCAGCAGTGCGCGGGGGCGTTCTGAAAAACTGTTTTTT
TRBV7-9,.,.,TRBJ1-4,CASSLAAFSNEKLFF,TGTGCCAGCAGCTTGGCGGCGTTCTCTAATGAAAAACTGTTTTTT
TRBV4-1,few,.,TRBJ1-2,CASSHPLGSGGYTF,TGCGCCAGCAGCCACCCGCTTGGGTCGGGGGGCTACACCTTC
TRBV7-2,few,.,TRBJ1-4,CASSVFFGGNEKLFF,TGTGCCAGCAGCGTATTCTTCGGCGGTAATGAAAAACTGTTTTTT
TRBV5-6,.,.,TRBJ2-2,CASSLWAANTGELFF,TGTGCCAGCAGCCTGTGGGCGGCGAACACCGGGGAGCTGTTTTTT
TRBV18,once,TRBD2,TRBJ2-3,CASSPSTSGGDTQYF,TGTGCCAGCTCACCATCCACTAGCGGAGGAGATACGCAGTATTTT
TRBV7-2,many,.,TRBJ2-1,CASSFGNGDEQFF,TGTGCCAGCAGCTTTGGCAATGGGGATGAGCAGTTCTTC
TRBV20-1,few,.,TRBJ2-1,CSATNGRGINEQFF,TGCAGTGCTACCAATGGGCGGGGAATCAATGAGCAGTTCTTC